Shown below are 5 T cell receptor beta chains from a single sample sequenced in a study of T cell repertoires in cytomegalovirus infection. For these receptors, no antigen is known. MiXCR, applied by TCRdb to the reads, yields one record per CDR3 protein. The sample shows hundreds of thousands of distinct CDR3 sequences, 30% to 35% of them seen only once. The sample in question was cultured CD8+ T cells from PBMCs, obtained from culture after CMV antigen stimulation. The receptors derive from a human donor in good health (CMV status not recorded). Some clones in this sample may be carry-over from other donors' samples.

The chain joins TRBV12-5 to TRBJ2-7; the match to TRBD1 covers 11 bases. Per the germline V gene, CDR1 is LGHNT and CDR2 is FRNRAP. Germline trimming cut 2 bases from V and 4 bases from J; bases unmatched to any gene: 7. The CDR3 consists of 16 residues. This CDR3 reads CASGLHLGTGGYEQYF. In nucleotides, the CDR3 is TGTGCTAGTGGTTTGCACCTTGGGACAGGGGGGTACGAGCAGTACTTC.

In this sample, this clonotype turned up a few times. The gene calls are TRBV11-2 and TRBJ2-1, with 8 nucleotides matching TRBD2. The CDR3 runs 17 residues. Germline CDR1 is SGHAT and CDR2 is FQNNGV. The J segment lost 0 bases and the V segment lost 4 bases, leaving 8 bases of the junction unmatched. This CDR3 is CASSSKERGPSYNEQFF. The CDR3 DNA sequence: TGTGCCAGCAGCTCCAAGGAGCGGGGGCCCTCCTACAATGAGCAGTTCTTC.

In this sample, this clonotype turned up many times. The chain carries TRBV7-6 and TRBJ1-6; D gene uncertain. Trimming shortened V by 5 bases and J by 6 bases, and 20 bases separated the two germline ends. The CDR3 extends over 17 amino acids. CDR1 SGHVS and CDR2 FNYEAQ come from the germline V gene. DNA for the CDR3: TGTGCCAGCAGCGCCTTTGGGCGCGGACGGGGTAATTCACCCCTCCACTTT. Protein sequence: CASSAFGRGRGNSPLHF. The full variable domain, completed using reference TRBV7-6 and TRBJ1-6, is GAGVSQSPRYKVTKRGQDVALRCDPISGHVSLYWYRQALGQGPEFLTYFNYEAQQDKSGLPNDRFSAERPEGSISTLTIQRTEQRDSAMYRCASSAFGRGRGNSPLHFGNGTRLTVT.

The chain joins TRBV19 to TRBJ1-2; D remains ambiguous. Between the trimmed V and J ends, which lost 1 base and 3 bases, there was a span of 9 bases. This CDR3 is 14 amino acids long. The germline V gene encodes CDR1 LNHDA and CDR2 SQIVND (reference sequence). DNA for the CDR3: TGTGCCAGTAGTATAGGAAGTGGAGACTATGGCTACACCTTC. It translates to CASSIGSGDYGYTF.

This clonotype was recorded a few times. The chain uses TRBV7-9 and TRBJ1-2; 7 bases match TRBD1. The CDR3 is 13 amino acids. V dropped 1 base and J dropped 7; count of bases not matched to a gene: 3. Germline CDR1 is SEHNR and CDR2 is FQNEAQ (reference sequence). CDR3 amino acids: CASSLGTGAGYTF. The CDR3, as DNA: TGTGCCAGCAGCTTAGGGACAGGTGCTGGCTACACCTTC.